This TCR beta chain was recorded in a study of cytomegalovirus exposure and HLA in healthy donors. Overall study findings and caveats: In vitro work confirmed that three CMV-associated chains recognize CMV antigens. Accounts indicate the classifier identified cytomegalovirus status with strong specificity and sensitivity.

Remarks on this clone: Its cognate antigen is unknown.

Profiled with immunoSEQ multiplex PCR; TCRdb holds only in-frame clones, not every one. The sample has roughly 300,000 clones, approximately 86% seen once. Germline CDR1 reads SGHNT; CDR2 reads YENEEA. The CDR3 has 13 amino acids. Between the trimmed V and J ends, which lost 5 bases and 4 bases, there was a span of 12 bases. This receptor was obtained from a woman in her twenties or thirties in good health and CMV-seropositive. The sequenced sample consisted of PBMCs. This chain joins TRBV11-3 and TRBJ2-7; no clear D gene. CDR3 amino acids: CASSRRAGYEQYF. The CDR3 coding sequence is TGTGCCAGCAGCCGAAGGGCTGGTTACGAGCAGTACTTC.